The T cell receptor (beta chain) described here comes from a study of radiotherapy plus CTLA-4 blockade in lung cancer. Overall study results and limits: Early blood T cell clone dynamics, with interferon-beta, were reported to best predict response. Blood-borne expansion of tumor-derived TCR clones followed radiotherapy plus ipilimumab.

Germline V gene lookup returns CDR1 MDHEN and CDR2 SYDVKM. The CDR3 contains 14 residues. V lost 6 bases to trimming and J lost 3 bases, with 15 bases between them. Method: immunoSEQ multiplex PCR; TCRdb's copy keeps in-frame clones and lacks some. The sample records roughly 59,000 clones, less than 75% being singletons. With regard to this clone: The antigen is not known.

CTLA-4 blockade using ipilimumab, together with focal radiation, was received by patients with chemo-refractory metastatic non-small-cell lung cancer. Specimen: peripheral blood, collected from a patient treated with radiotherapy plus ipilimumab. The chain recombines TRBV28 with TRBJ2-7, with D hard to call. The clonotype originates from a human donor with non-small cell lung cancer whose response to radiotherapy plus ipilimumab could not be evaluated. The CDR3 here is CASSILSPYYEQYF. The CDR3 DNA sequence: TGTGCCAGCAGCATACTATCACCCTACTACGAGCAGTACTTC.